Listed here are 9 T cell receptor beta chains from one sample, sequenced in a study of CD8+CD57+ T cells in acquired aplastic anemia. Template material for TCR beta VDJ and CDR3 profiling consisted of genomic DNA. Using its own MiXCR run on the reads, TCRdb lists one record per CDR3 protein. In the table there are more than 150,000 distinct CDR3 sequences, less than 50% of which are singletons. It was patients with CD8+CD57+ cell expansion by flow cytometry who were chosen for sequencing. The sample comprised sorted CD4+, CD8+, or CD8+CD57+ T cells (not recorded which) from PBMCs. These receptors all stem from a human donor with aplastic anemia.

This clonotype was found many times. Sequence at one end of the junction differs from germline and may be a read error. This chain connects TRBV5-1 to TRBJ1-2, with 7 bases fitting TRBD1. This CDR3 has 14 residues. The germline gives CDR1 SGHRS, CDR2 YFSETQ. The CDR3 sequence is CASSLGDRAGGYTF. The CDR3 nucleotides are TGTGCCAGCAGCTTAGGAGACAGGGCAGGCGGCTACACCTTC. The full variable domain, completed using reference TRBV5-1 and TRBJ1-2, is KAGVTQTPRYLIKTRGQQVTLSCSPISGHRSVSWYQQTPGQGLQFLFEYFSETQRNKGNFPGRFSGRQFSNSRSEMNVSTLELGDSALYLCASSLGDRAGGYTFGSGTRLTVV.

This clonotype has more than one count but fewer than ten. The chain employs TRBV12-3 or TRBV12-4 and TRBJ2-3, with D unclear. Trimming stripped 5 bases from V and 1 base from J, with 16 bases between. The CDR3 sequence is 16 residues long. CDR3: CASSPRPEPRTDTQYF. The CDR3 DNA sequence: TGTGCCAGCAGTCCGCGGCCCGAACCGCGCACAGATACGCAGTATTTT.

This sequence joins TRBV7-9 and TRBJ1-2, with 11 bases lining up with TRBD1. The length of the CDR3 is 15 residues. After removal of 5 bases from V and 5 bases from J, the junction contained 7 bases not matched to a gene. Germline V lookup: CDR1 SEHNR, CDR2 FQNEAQ (reference sequence). The CDR3 DNA sequence: TGTGCCAGCAGCCCCTCCGGGACAGGGGGGTATGGCTACACCTTC. It encodes CASSPSGTGGYGYTF.

The V and J genes are TRBV2 and TRBJ2-2, with D possibly TRBD1 on 5 matching bases. The CDR3 loop spans 14 amino acids. Germline CDR1 SNHLY, CDR2 FYNNEI. V was cut by 6 bases and J by 5 bases, with 13 bases left in between. CDR3 in amino acids: CASRGQAITGELFF. In nucleotides, the CDR3 is TGTGCCAGCAGGGGGCAGGCGATAACCGGGGAGCTGTTTTTT.

The genes are TRBV30 and TRBJ2-6; 10 bases line up with TRBD1. CDR1 and CDR2 from the germline V gene are GTSNPN and SVGIG (reference sequence). V was pared by 5 bases and J by 5 bases, with 6 bases of the junction left unmatched. The CDR3 loop spans 15 amino acids. The CDR3: CAWGQGVSRANVLTF. In DNA form, the CDR3 reads TGTGCCTGGGGACAGGGGGTTTCTAGGGCCAACGTCCTGACTTTC.

This clonotype was counted at least ten times. The rearrangement joins TRBV7-2 to TRBJ2-1, with 13 bases matching TRBD2. The germline V gene encodes CDR1 SGHTA and CDR2 FQGNSA. With V trimmed by 5 bases and J by 10 bases, 8 bases remained unmatched. CDR3 length equals 15 residues. CDR3 sequence: CASSVTSGGALEQFF. CDR3 nucleotide sequence: TGTGCCAGCAGCGTTACTAGCGGGGGGGCTTTGGAGCAGTTCTTC.

This clonotype was picked up one time. The V gene is TRBV9, the J gene TRBJ2-7; no reliable D call. The CDR3 spans 15 residues. The germline V gene has CDR1 SGDLS and CDR2 YYNGEE. Trimming took 0 bases from V and 0 from J, leaving 10 bases between them. The CDR3 DNA is TGTGCCAGCAGCGTAGGCGAAAAAAGCTCCTACGAGCAGTACTTC. It specifies CASSVGEKSSYEQYF.

The genes are TRBV5-1 and TRBJ1-4; unclear D gene. CDR1 SGHRS and CDR2 YFSETQ come from the germline V gene. With 4 bases removed from V and 4 bases from J, the gap between germline ends came to 11 bases. This CDR3 is 14 amino acids long. The CDR3 region has the DNA TGCGCCAGCAGCCCCGGACGGATTAATGAAAAACTGTTTTTT. It specifies CASSPGRINEKLFF.

This clonotype has just a few counts. The chain employs TRBV20-1 and TRBJ1-1, with D maybe TRBD1 (5 bases). Germline assignment: CDR1 DFQATT and CDR2 SNEGSKA (reference sequence). Trimming removed 5 bases from V and 3 bases from J, with 16 bases in between. The CDR3 totals 14 residues. The CDR3 spells CSAEGRRGHTEAFF. DNA of the CDR3: TGCAGTGCTGAGGGACGTAGGGGACACACTGAAGCTTTCTTT.